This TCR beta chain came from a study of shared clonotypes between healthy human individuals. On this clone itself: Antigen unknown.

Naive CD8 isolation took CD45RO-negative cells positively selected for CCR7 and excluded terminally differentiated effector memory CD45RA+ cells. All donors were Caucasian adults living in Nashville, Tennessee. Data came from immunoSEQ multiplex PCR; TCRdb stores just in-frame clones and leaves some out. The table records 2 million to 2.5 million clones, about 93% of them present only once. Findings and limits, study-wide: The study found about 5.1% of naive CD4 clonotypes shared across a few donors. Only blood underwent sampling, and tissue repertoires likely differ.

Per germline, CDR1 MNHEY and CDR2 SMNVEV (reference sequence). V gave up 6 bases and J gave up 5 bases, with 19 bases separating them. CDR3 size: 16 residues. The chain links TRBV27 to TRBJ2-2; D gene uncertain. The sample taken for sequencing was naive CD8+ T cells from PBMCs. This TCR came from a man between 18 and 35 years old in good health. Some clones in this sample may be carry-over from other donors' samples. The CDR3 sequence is CASSPPRVGRTGELFF. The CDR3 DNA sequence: TGTGCCAGCAGCCCCCCCCGGGTAGGGCGAACCGGGGAGCTGTTTTTT.